The rows below give T cell receptor beta chains drawn from one sample of a study of T cell responses to AZD1222 COVID-19 vaccine. Using immunoSEQ multiplex PCR, the repertoire was profiled, and TCRdb retains in-frame clones only, with some absent. Here the sample spans 140,000 or so clones, over 75% being singletons. Specimen: peripheral blood, collected 28 days after the second dose of the MenACWY control vaccine. These receptors were obtained from an adult who received the MenACWY meningococcal vaccine as a control. CDR3s include the opening cysteine and the closing phenylalanine or tryptophan. D genes are given only for firm matches. Expanded clones get a size class; other rows say once, few or many, or leave the size out.

CDR3aa	CDR3nt	d_gene	abundance	v_gene	j_gene
CASSPSVGGNTEAFF	TGTGCCAGCAGCCCGTCCGTGGGGGGGAACACTGAAGCTTTCTTT	.	.	TRBV9	TRBJ1-1
CASSVLADPRTDTQYF	TGTGCCAGCAGCGTATTGGCGGATCCCCGCACAGATACGCAGTATTTT	.	.	TRBV9	TRBJ2-3
CASSFRNEQFF	TGTGCCAGCAGTTTCCGGAATGAGCAGTTCTTC	.	.	TRBV27	TRBJ2-1
CASRLGTSGSLQFF	TGTGCCAGCAGACTCGGGACTAGCGGGAGTTTGCAGTTCTTC	TRBD2	.	TRBV7-2	TRBJ2-1
CASRNTGISTDTQYF	TGCGCCAGCAGGAATACAGGGATTAGCACAGATACGCAGTATTTT	.	.	TRBV10-2	TRBJ2-3
CASSPDRGGEAFF	TGCGCCAGCAGCCCGGACAGGGGCGGGGAAGCTTTCTTT	TRBD1	.	TRBV4-3	TRBJ1-1
CASSQERINEKLFF	TGCGCCAGCAGCCAAGAACGGATTAATGAAAAACTGTTTTTT	.	.	TRBV4-3	TRBJ1-4
CASKVSGANVLTF	TGTGCCAGCAAGGTCTCTGGGGCCAACGTCCTGACTTTC	.	.	TRBV9	TRBJ2-6
CASSFDSPYGYTF	TGTGCCAGCAGTTTTGACAGCCCCTATGGCTACACCTTC	.	once	TRBV6-6	TRBJ1-2
CASSQDTGGGQPQHF	TGTGCCAGCAGCCAAGACACGGGAGGGGGTCAGCCCCAGCATTTT	.	.	TRBV3-1/TRBV3-2	TRBJ1-5
CASTLNRGTREQYF	TGTGCCAGTACCCTAAACAGGGGAACGAGGGAGCAGTACTTC	TRBD1	.	TRBV19	TRBJ2-7
CASSLRGNAYEQYF	TGTGCCAGCAGTTTAAGGGGGAACGCCTACGAGCAGTACTTC	.	.	TRBV27	TRBJ2-7
CASSPYRQTMNTEAFF	TGTGCCAGCTCACCGTATCGACAGACCATGAACACTGAAGCTTTCTTT	.	.	TRBV18	TRBJ1-1
CASTGERGRLTEAFF	TGTGCCAGCACGGGGGAGAGGGGGCGCCTCACTGAAGCTTTCTTT	TRBD1	.	TRBV9	TRBJ1-1
CASSERPGLAGLEQFF	TGTGCCAGCAGCGAAAGACCGGGACTAGCGGGACTTGAGCAGTTCTTC	TRBD2	.	TRBV9	TRBJ2-1